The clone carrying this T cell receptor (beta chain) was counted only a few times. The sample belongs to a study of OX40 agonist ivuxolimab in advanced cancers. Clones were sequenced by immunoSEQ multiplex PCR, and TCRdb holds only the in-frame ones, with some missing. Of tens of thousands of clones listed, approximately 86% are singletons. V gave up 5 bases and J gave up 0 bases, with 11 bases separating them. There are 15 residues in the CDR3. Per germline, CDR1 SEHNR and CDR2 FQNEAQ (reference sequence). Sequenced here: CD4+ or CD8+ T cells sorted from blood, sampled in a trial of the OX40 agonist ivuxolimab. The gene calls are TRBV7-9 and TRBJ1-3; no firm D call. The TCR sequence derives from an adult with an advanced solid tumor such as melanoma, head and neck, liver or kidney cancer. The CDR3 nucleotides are TGTGCCAGCAGCCTAGGTATGGGCTCTGGAAACACCATATATTTT. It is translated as CASSLGMGSGNTIYF. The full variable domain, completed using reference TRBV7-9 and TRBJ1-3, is DTGVSQNPRHKITKRGQNVTFRCDPISEHNRLYWYRQTLGQGPEFLTYFQNEAQLEKSRLLSDRFSAERPKGSFSTLEIQRTEQGDSAMYLCASSLGMGSGNTIYFGEGSWLTVV.